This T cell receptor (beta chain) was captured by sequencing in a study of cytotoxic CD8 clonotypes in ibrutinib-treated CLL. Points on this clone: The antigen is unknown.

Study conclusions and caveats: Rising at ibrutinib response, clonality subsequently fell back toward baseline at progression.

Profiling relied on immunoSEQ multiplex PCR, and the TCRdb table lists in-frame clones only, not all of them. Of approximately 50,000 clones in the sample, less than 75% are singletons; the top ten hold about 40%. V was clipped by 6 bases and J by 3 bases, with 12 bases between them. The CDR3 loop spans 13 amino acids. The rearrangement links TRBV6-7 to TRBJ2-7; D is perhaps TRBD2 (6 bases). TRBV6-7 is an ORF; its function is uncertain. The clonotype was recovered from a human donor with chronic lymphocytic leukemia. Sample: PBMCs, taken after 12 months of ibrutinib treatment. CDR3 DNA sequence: TGTGCCAGCAGCGTGGGGACTTACTACGAGCAGTACTTC. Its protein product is CASSVGTYYEQYF.